This TCR beta chain was observed in a study of cytomegalovirus exposure and HLA in healthy donors. Study conclusions and caveats: In vitro testing confirmed a few CMV-associated chains as specific for CMV antigens. Most subjects' HLA-A and HLA-B alleles were reportedly predicted from TCR beta sequences.

As concerns this clone: The target antigen is unknown.

The PCR had 60 Vbeta and 13 Jbeta primers. Sequenced by immunoSEQ multiplex PCR; TCRdb stores in-frame clones only, minus some. Of around 200,000 clones listed, nearly 80% are singletons. The origin of this receptor is a male donor in good health and CMV-seronegative. The sample comprised PBMCs.

In DNA, the CDR3 is TGTGCCAGCTCACGCCTCGGGACAGATAACACTGAAGCTTTCTTT. This codes for CASSRLGTDNTEAFF. The chain links TRBV18 to TRBJ1-1; the match to TRBD1 covers 7 bases. The J segment lost 2 bases and the V segment lost 4 bases, leaving 7 bases of the junction unmatched. CDR1 and CDR2 (germline): KGHSH, LQKENI. CDR3 length: 15 residues.